This T cell receptor beta chain was sequenced during a study of blood T cell repertoires in COVID-19. About the research overall: Acute-phase and convalescent COVID-19 samples originated in the United States, Italy and Spain. T cells, B-cell-depleted T cells, or PBMCs supplied cDNA or gDNA.

Followed over time, Seattle patients had been enrolled while infection was active. The CDR3 covers 16 residues. Germline V gives CDR1 MNHEY, CDR2 SVGAGI. V shed 0 bases and J shed 4 bases, with 15 bases lying between them. Study processing details: The assay estimated nucleated cells by amplifying reference gene primers. Assay: immunoSEQ multiplex PCR; the TCRdb copy retains only in-frame clones and omits some. V and J calls plus clone size are reproduced from that table; the DNA served to infer D and trimming. The sample contains 200,000 to 300,000 clones, 92% of which appear only once. This TCR came from a man aged 25 to 45 with COVID-19, enrolled during active disease. The sequencing sample was made of peripheral blood. V and J are TRBV6-5 and TRBJ1-1; D is unclear. The CDR3 nucleotides are TGTGCCAGCAGTTACTCGGTCTTGGCGGCGACCACTGAAGCTTTCTTT. This gives the protein CASSYSVLAATTEAFF.